The rows below give T cell receptor beta chains drawn from one sample of a study of vaccination effects on CD4 cells after COVID-19. Their cognate antigens are unknown. The assay was immunoSEQ multiplex PCR, and TCRdb's table has in-frame clones only and misses some. In the table there are tens of thousands of clones, less than 85% of which are singletons. Specimen: CD4+ T cells from PBMCs cultured with HCoV-NL63 spike peptides, collected before COVID-19 vaccination. These receptor sequences come from a human donor who received a COVID-19 vaccine. Each CDR3 is given with its conserved first and last residue. Each record gives: V gene, CDR3 length, clone size, D gene, J gene, CDR3 DNA, CDR3 protein. A D gene is named only where the DNA matches it firmly. A row's size may be missing; if present it is once, few, many or a size class.

TRBV6-6	15	-	-	TRBJ2-2	TGTGCTTCGGGGAGGGGGACAGGGAACACCGGGGAGCTGTTTTTT	CASGRGTGNTGELFF
TRBV5-1	13	few	-	TRBJ2-5	TGCGCCAGCAGCCCTCGGCGGTCGGAGACCCAGTACTTC	CASSPRRSETQYF
TRBV4-3	16	-	TRBD1	TRBJ1-6	TGCGCCAGCAGCAAACATACGACAGGGAATAATTCACCCCTCCACTTT	CASSKHTTGNNSPLHF
TRBV15	16	-	TRBD2	TRBJ2-3	TGTGCCACCAGCCGGACTAGCGGGGGGGCCTCGGATACGCAGTATTTT	CATSRTSGGASDTQYF
TRBV5-1	15	-	TRBD1	TRBJ2-5	TGCGCCAGCAGCTTGGCAGGGACAGGGGAAGAGACCCAGTACTTC	CASSLAGTGEETQYF
TRBV11-2	15	-	-	TRBJ2-2	TGTGCCAGCAGCCAGGAACCGGGGACCACCGGGGAGCTGTTTTTT	CASSQEPGTTGELFF
TRBV6-2/TRBV6-3	12	-	-	TRBJ2-1	TGTGCCAGCAGTCCGCTAGCCGGGGAGCAGTTCTTC	CASSPLAGEQFF
TRBV11-3	13	-	-	TRBJ1-1	TGTGCCAGCAGCTTAGGTCGGAACACTGAAGCTTTCTTT	CASSLGRNTEAFF
TRBV6-5	13	-	-	TRBJ1-2	TGTGCCAGCAGTTACGACGGGGAATATGGCTACACCTTC	CASSYDGEYGYTF
TRBV27	15	-	TRBD1	TRBJ2-5	TGTGCCAGCAGTAAAGGACAGGTCTACCAAGAGACCCAGTACTTC	CASSKGQVYQETQYF